This is a list of T cell receptor beta chains from one sample in a study of vaccination effects on CD4 cells after COVID-19. Measured with immunoSEQ multiplex PCR; TCRdb has only the in-frame clones, and not every one. The repertoire holds around 41,000 clones, with roughly four fifths as singletons. The antigens for these receptors are not known. The input for sequencing was CD4+ T cells from PBMCs cultured with SARS-CoV-2 spike peptides, taken before COVID-19 vaccination. The receptors derive from a human donor who received a COVID-19 vaccine. The CDR3 runs from the conserved cysteine through the conserved F or W. A D gene is named only where the DNA matches it firmly. Clone sizes are given selectively: once, few, many, or a class where the clone is expanded.

D gene,clone size,V gene,J gene,CDR3 protein,CDR3 DNA
TRBD2,once,TRBV7-3,TRBJ2-1,CASSASGVSYNEQFF,TGTGCCAGCAGCGCTAGCGGGGTATCTTACAATGAGCAGTTCTTC
NA,few,TRBV5-1,TRBJ2-2,CASSFLHRDNTGELFF,TGCGCCAGCAGCTTTCTCCACAGAGATAACACCGGGGAGCTGTTTTTT
NA,NA,TRBV6-5,TRBJ1-3,CASSRGRSGNTIYF,TGTGCCAGCAGCCGGGGACGCTCTGGAAACACCATATATTTT
TRBD2,NA,TRBV27,TRBJ2-5,CASSRRTSGGRETQYF,TGTGCCAGCAGTAGACGGACTAGCGGGGGGAGAGAGACCCAGTACTTC
TRBD1,NA,TRBV7-2,TRBJ1-4,CASSLTGGLSYEKLFF,TGTGCCAGCAGCTTGACAGGGGGCCTATCTTATGAAAAACTGTTTTTT
NA,NA,TRBV6-5,TRBJ2-5,CASSYTTVQETQYF,TGTGCCAGCAGTTACACGACAGTTCAAGAGACCCAGTACTTC
TRBD1,NA,TRBV6-6,TRBJ1-5,CASTPRQGGGNQPQHF,TGTGCCAGCACCCCTAGACAGGGAGGAGGCAATCAGCCCCAGCATTTT
TRBD2,once,TRBV24-1,TRBJ2-1,CATSALQGLAGTDEQFF,TGTGCCACCAGTGCCTTGCAAGGACTAGCGGGTACAGATGAGCAGTTCTTC
TRBD1,once,TRBV4-3,TRBJ2-5,CASSQRTRDRADSKETQYF,TGCGCCAGCAGCCAACGAACCCGGGACAGGGCTGATTCCAAAGAGACCCAGTACTTC
TRBD2,NA,TRBV7-3,TRBJ2-3,CASSLTFLGEGTQYF,TGTGCCAGCAGCTTAACATTTTTAGGGGAGGGTACGCAGTATTTT
NA,NA,TRBV18,TRBJ1-1,CASSPAAAGYDTEAFF,TGTGCCAGCTCACCTGCGGCGGCCGGGTATGACACTGAAGCTTTCTTT
NA,few,TRBV7-9,TRBJ1-1,CASSLGFRNTEAFF,TGTGCCAGCAGCTTAGGGTTCCGGAACACTGAAGCTTTCTTT
TRBD2,once,TRBV7-7,TRBJ2-3,CASSSSGGYADTQYF,TGTGCCAGCAGCTCCAGCGGGGGGTATGCAGATACGCAGTATTTT
NA,NA,TRBV9,TRBJ1-3,CASSVARAGAGNTIYF,TGTGCCAGCAGCGTAGCTAGGGCAGGGGCGGGAAACACCATATATTTT
NA,NA,TRBV7-2,TRBJ2-5,CASSLGFRGGETQYF,TGTGCCAGCAGCTTAGGGTTTAGGGGAGGCGAGACCCAGTACTTC
NA,NA,TRBV7-2,TRBJ1-3,CASSLASRLNRGNTIYF,TGTGCCAGCAGCTTAGCAAGCAGGTTGAATAGAGGAAACACCATATATTTT
NA,NA,TRBV3-1/TRBV3-2,TRBJ2-2,CASSQFDAGKGELFF,TGTGCCAGCAGCCAATTCGACGCGGGGAAGGGGGAGCTGTTTTTT
NA,NA,TRBV7-3,TRBJ2-3,CASSPYIEGDTQYF,TGTGCCAGCAGCCCCTACATAGAAGGGGATACGCAGTATTTT
NA,NA,TRBV2,TRBJ1-2,CASSIGQGNYGYTF,TGTGCCAGCAGTATTGGGCAGGGTAACTATGGCTACACCTTC
TRBD2,NA,TRBV4-2,TRBJ2-5,CASSSGGASETQYF,TGTGCCAGCAGTAGCGGGGGGGCCAGCGAGACCCAGTACTTC
NA,NA,TRBV5-8,TRBJ2-3,CASPDLTGEDTQYF,TGTGCCAGCCCTGACCTAACCGGGGAAGATACGCAGTATTTT
TRBD1,few,TRBV5-5,TRBJ1-3,CASSSTGQGLSSGNTIYF,TGTGCCAGCAGCTCCACGGGACAGGGGCTAAGCTCTGGAAACACCATATATTTT
NA,once,TRBV12-3/TRBV12-4,TRBJ2-1,CASSFNSPRQFF,TGTGCCAGCAGTTTTAATAGTCCTCGACAGTTCTTC
TRBD1,few,TRBV4-1,TRBJ2-1,CASSLLGGQGSGNEQFF,TGCGCCAGCAGCCTCCTGGGCGGACAGGGGAGCGGCAATGAGCAGTTCTTC